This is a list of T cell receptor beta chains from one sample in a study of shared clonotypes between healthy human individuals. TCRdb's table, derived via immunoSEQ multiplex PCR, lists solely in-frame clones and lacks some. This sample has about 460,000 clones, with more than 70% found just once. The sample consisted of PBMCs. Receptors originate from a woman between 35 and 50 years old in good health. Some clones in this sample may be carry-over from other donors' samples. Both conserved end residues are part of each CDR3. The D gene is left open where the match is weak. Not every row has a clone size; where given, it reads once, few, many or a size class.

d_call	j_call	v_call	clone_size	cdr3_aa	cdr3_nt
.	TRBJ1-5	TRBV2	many	CASSPQGSNQPQHF	TGTGCCAGCAGTCCTCAGGGTAGCAATCAGCCCCAGCATTTT
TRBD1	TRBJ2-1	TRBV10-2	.	CASSVGQGLRWGESNEQFF	TGCGCCAGCAGTGTGGGACAGGGCCTTAGATGGGGGGAATCCAATGAGCAGTTCTTC
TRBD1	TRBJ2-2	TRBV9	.	CASSQGADFTGELFF	TGTGCCAGCAGCCAGGGGGCAGATTTCACCGGGGAGCTGTTTTTT
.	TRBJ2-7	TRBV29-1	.	CSVHLAQSSYEQYF	TGCAGCGTCCACCTGGCCCAGAGCTCCTACGAGCAGTACTTC
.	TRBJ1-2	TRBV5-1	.	CASSGTHPANYGYTF	TGCGCCAGCTCTGGTACCCATCCAGCTAACTATGGCTACACCTTC
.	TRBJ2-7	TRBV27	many	CASSLPGLSGEQYF	TGTGCCAGCAGTTTACCGGGTCTGAGTGGCGAGCAGTACTTC
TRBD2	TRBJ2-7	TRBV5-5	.	CASSLGPLAGNSYEQYF	TGTGCCAGCAGCTTGGGGCCCCTAGCGGGAAACTCCTACGAGCAGTACTTC
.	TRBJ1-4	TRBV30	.	CAWSHGSWKLFF	TGTGCCTGGAGTCATGGCAGCTGGAAACTGTTTTTT
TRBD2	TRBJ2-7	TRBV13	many	CASSSSGRAVGYEQYF	TGTGCCAGCAGCTCTAGCGGGAGGGCCGTGGGCTACGAGCAGTACTTC
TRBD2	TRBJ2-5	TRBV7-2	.	CASSSEGLAEETQYF	TGTGCCAGCAGCTCCGAAGGACTAGCAGAAGAGACCCAGTACTTC
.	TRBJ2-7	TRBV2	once	CASLTRTYEQYF	TGTGCCAGCCTGACGCGGACCTACGAGCAGTACTTC
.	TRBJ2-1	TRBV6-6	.	CASRLLVTGPFNEQFF	TGTGCCAGCCGCCTCCTGGTAACTGGCCCCTTCAATGAGCAGTTCTTC
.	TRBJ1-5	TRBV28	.	CASSGGGGDLNQPQHF	TGTGCCAGCAGTGGGGGAGGAGGGGACCTGAATCAGCCCCAGCATTTT
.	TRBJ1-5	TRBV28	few	CASSLLGLGQSQHF	TGTGCCAGCAGTTTATTGGGTTTAGGGCAATCCCAGCATTTT
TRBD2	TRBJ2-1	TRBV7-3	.	CASSWTSSNEQFF	TGTGCCAGCAGCTGGACTAGCAGCAATGAGCAGTTCTTC
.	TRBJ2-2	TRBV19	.	CASSRLNTGELFF	TGTGCCAGTAGTCGCCTTAACACCGGGGAGCTGTTTTTT
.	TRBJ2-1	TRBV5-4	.	CASSLREEQFF	TGTGCCAGCAGCTTGCGGGAGGAGCAGTTCTTC
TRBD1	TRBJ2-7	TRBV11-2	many	CASSFLNRGVYEQYF	TGTGCCAGCAGCTTCCTAAACAGGGGGGTCTACGAGCAGTACTTC
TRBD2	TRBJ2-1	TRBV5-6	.	CASSLARGLAVDEQFF	TGTGCCAGCAGCTTGGCACGGGGACTAGCGGTCGATGAGCAGTTCTTC
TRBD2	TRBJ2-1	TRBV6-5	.	CASSLTSGSSYNEQFF	TGTGCCAGCAGTTTAACTAGCGGGAGCTCCTACAATGAGCAGTTCTTC
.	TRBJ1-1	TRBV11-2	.	CASSFRDTEAFF	TGTGCCAGCAGCTTCAGAGACACTGAAGCTTTCTTT
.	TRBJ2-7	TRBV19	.	CASSHLNPPGSYEQYF	TGTGCCAGTTCCCACTTAAATCCTCCAGGATCCTACGAGCAGTACTTC
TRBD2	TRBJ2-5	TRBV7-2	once	CASSYSGTQETQYF	TGTGCCAGCAGTTATAGCGGGACCCAAGAGACCCAGTACTTC
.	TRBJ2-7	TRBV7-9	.	CASSIPGHPMNYEQYF	TGTGCCAGCAGCATCCCTGGACACCCGATGAACTACGAGCAGTACTTC